This T cell receptor (beta chain) was captured in a study of T cells expressing NK-cell markers. Study overall: Researchers got TCR beta repertoires out of sorted CD3+CD56+NKG2C+, CD3+CD56+NKG2C- and CD3+CD56-NKG2C+ T cells. Sequencing covered eight donors, seven HCMV-seropositive and one seronegative.

TCRdb re-called the 5' RACE reads and catalogs CDR3 proteins one per entry, DNA excluded. The sample includes about 260,000 distinct CDR3 sequences. CDR1 and CDR2 from the germline V gene are SGHRS and YFSETQ. The CDR3 has 11 residues. Note on this clonotype: The antigen is undetermined.

Study-wide findings and caveats: Each of 5 to 7 donors carried dominant NKG2C+ clonotypes accounting for about 1.0-7.0% of CD8+ T cells. Where four donors were concerned, these clonotypes also led the CD3+CD56-NKG2C+ fraction.

The chain carries TRBV5-1 and TRBJ1-1; with no DNA, the TCRdb D assignment of TRBD1 cannot be verified. The sample taken for sequencing was blood T cells: a sorted CD56 or NKG2C T cell subset, CD4+ or CD8+ T cells, or bulk PBMC T cells (not recorded which). The origin of this receptor is a woman between 18 and 70 years old in good health. The CDR3: CASSFSGVAFF. Full variable domain (remainder filled in from reference TRBV5-1 and TRBJ1-1): KAGVTQTPRYLIKTRGQQVTLSCSPISGHRSVSWYQQTPGQGLQFLFEYFSETQRNKGNFPGRFSGRQFSNSRSEMNVSTLELGDSALYLCASSFSGVAFFGQGTRLTVV.